This T cell receptor beta chain appears in the sequencing data of a study of blood T cell repertoires in COVID-19. Whole-study context: Samples of COVID-19 (acute and convalescent) were obtained from the United States, Italy and Spain.

Using immunoSEQ multiplex PCR, the repertoire was profiled, and TCRdb retains in-frame clones only, with some absent. The top ten clones hold roughly 0.7% of a sample with approximately 210,000 clones, 75% to 90% of them seen once. Germline values: CDR1 MNHEY, CDR2 SVGAGI. Trimming pared 6 bases from V and 3 bases from J, leaving 15 bases between. The CDR3 spans 14 residues. The rearrangement links TRBV6-5 to TRBJ2-7, with D perhaps matching TRBD2 (5 bases). This receptor was taken from a man aged 35 to 55 with acute or convalescent COVID-19. The sequencing sample was made of peripheral blood. CDR3 nucleotides: TGTGCCAGCAGCTACGAGGGAGTATACTACGAGCAGTACTTC. Its protein product is CASSYEGVYYEQYF.